Listed below are T cell receptor beta chains from one sample, sequenced in a study of Ad26.COV2.S vaccination and SARS-CoV-2 variants. Sequencing was performed with immunoSEQ multiplex PCR; in TCRdb, only in-frame clones are kept and a portion is missing. The table includes around 450,000 clones, approximately 87% detected once. The material was peripheral blood, obtained in a trial of Ad26.COV2.S vaccine versus placebo. The receptor source for this set is a person aged 18-60 years who received the Ad26.COV2.S COVID-19 vaccine or a placebo. CDR3s include the opening cysteine and the closing phenylalanine or tryptophan. The D gene is left open where the match is weak. A clone size is listed for some rows: how often the clone was seen (once, few, many), or a class if it is expanded.

D: NA; V: TRBV10-2; J: TRBJ1-2; size: NA; DNA: TGCGCCAGCAGTGAGCAGCCGGAGTCGATTCTTAACTATGGCTACACCTTC; CDR3: CASSEQPESILNYGYTF
D: TRBD1; V: TRBV4-2; J: TRBJ2-7; size: NA; DNA: TGTGCCAGCAGCCAAGAGGACAGGGCCTCAACCTACGAGCAGTACTTC; CDR3: CASSQEDRASTYEQYF
D: NA; V: TRBV6-2/TRBV6-3; J: TRBJ2-3; size: NA; DNA: TGTGCCAGCAGTTACGTGGGGAACACAGATACGCAGTATTTT; CDR3: CASSYVGNTDTQYF
D: NA; V: TRBV11-3; J: TRBJ2-1; size: NA; DNA: TGTGCCAGCAGCTTAACGAGCTCCTACAATGAGCAGTTCTTC; CDR3: CASSLTSSYNEQFF
D: NA; V: TRBV11-3; J: TRBJ1-2; size: few; DNA: TGTGCCAGCAGCTTGGAAATTAGGTTTCCAAACTATGGCTACACCTTC; CDR3: CASSLEIRFPNYGYTF
D: NA; V: TRBV18; J: TRBJ1-2; size: NA; DNA: TGTGCCAGCTCACCACGTTCGGGACCGGAGAGCTATGGCTACACCTTC; CDR3: CASSPRSGPESYGYTF
D: TRBD2; V: TRBV7-6; J: TRBJ2-3; size: NA; DNA: TGTGCCAGCAGCTTATTTAATCCAGCGGGGGGGCCAGGAGATACGCAGTATTTT; CDR3: CASSLFNPAGGPGDTQYF
D: NA; V: TRBV25-1; J: TRBJ1-5; size: NA; DNA: TGTGCCAGCAGTGAATCTGTAGGGTACAATCAGCCCCAGCATTTT; CDR3: CASSESVGYNQPQHF
D: NA; V: TRBV18; J: TRBJ1-5; size: NA; DNA: TGTGCCAGCTCACCTGGGGCAGTGAATAGCAATCAGCCCCAGCATTTT; CDR3: CASSPGAVNSNQPQHF
D: NA; V: TRBV3-1/TRBV3-2; J: TRBJ1-3; size: once; DNA: TGTGCCAGCAGCCATGGGGGCCGCTCTGGAAACACCATATATTTT; CDR3: CASSHGGRSGNTIYF
D: TRBD1; V: TRBV6-5; J: TRBJ2-1; size: NA; DNA: TGTGCCAGCAGTTACTCTCCGGGACAGGGCTATGAGCAGTTCTTC; CDR3: CASSYSPGQGYEQFF
D: TRBD1; V: TRBV6-5; J: TRBJ2-1; size: NA; DNA: TGTGCCTCCTGGGACAGGCTTAATGAGCAGTTCTTC; CDR3: CASWDRLNEQFF
D: NA; V: TRBV3-1/TRBV3-2; J: TRBJ2-7; size: NA; DNA: TGTGCCAGCAGCCAGGAGGCGTTTGACGAGCAGTACTTC; CDR3: CASSQEAFDEQYF
D: NA; V: TRBV5-6; J: TRBJ1-1; size: NA; DNA: TGTGCCAGCAGTTACAGGGCCCTACGCGAGACTGAAGCTTTCTTT; CDR3: CASSYRALRETEAFF
D: TRBD1; V: TRBV5-6; J: TRBJ1-1; size: NA; DNA: TGTGCCAGCAGCTTGACAGGGGTCACTGAAGCTTTCTTT; CDR3: CASSLTGVTEAFF
D: NA; V: TRBV7-9; J: TRBJ2-1; size: NA; DNA: TGTGCCAGCAGCGCGGACAACTACAATGAGCAGTTCTTC; CDR3: CASSADNYNEQFF
D: TRBD1; V: TRBV25-1; J: TRBJ2-3; size: NA; DNA: TGTGCCAGCAGTGATCTTCGACAGGGAATCGGGGATACGCAGTATTTT; CDR3: CASSDLRQGIGDTQYF
D: NA; V: TRBV11-2; J: TRBJ2-3; size: once; DNA: TGTGCCAGCAGCTTAGGAGGGGGAAGGGGAACAGATACGCAGTATTTT; CDR3: CASSLGGGRGTDTQYF
D: NA; V: TRBV4-3; J: TRBJ1-2; size: once; DNA: TGCGCCAGCAGCCAAAGAGGTATCTGGAGCTACACCTTC; CDR3: CASSQRGIWSYTF
D: TRBD1; V: TRBV5-1; J: TRBJ2-7; size: NA; DNA: TGCGCCAGCAGCTTGGGTCGGACAGGGAGTCCCTACGAGCAGTACTTC; CDR3: CASSLGRTGSPYEQYF
D: NA; V: TRBV5-1; J: TRBJ2-5; size: NA; DNA: TGCGCCAGCAGCTTGTGGGGTGAGGAGACCCAGTACTTC; CDR3: CASSLWGEETQYF
D: TRBD1; V: TRBV5-4; J: TRBJ1-3; size: NA; DNA: TGTGCCAGCCATCAGGGGGCTCTAACCTCTGGAAACACCATATATTTT; CDR3: CASHQGALTSGNTIYF
D: NA; V: TRBV5-3; J: TRBJ2-5; size: NA; DNA: TGTGCCAGAAGCCCGCACGTACAGGGAGTCCTTCAAGAGACCCAGTACTTC; CDR3: CARSPHVQGVLQETQYF
D: NA; V: TRBV19; J: TRBJ2-1; size: NA; DNA: TGTGCCAGTAGTATAGTGGCGTACAATGAGCAGTTCTTC; CDR3: CASSIVAYNEQFF
D: NA; V: TRBV4-3; J: TRBJ1-1; size: NA; DNA: TGCGCCAGCAGCCAAGATAGTGGGCAGATAAACACTGAAGCTTTCTTT; CDR3: CASSQDSGQINTEAFF
D: TRBD1; V: TRBV11-3; J: TRBJ1-1; size: NA; DNA: TGTGCCAGCAGCGACAGGGGTGGCACTGAAGCTTTCTTT; CDR3: CASSDRGGTEAFF
D: NA; V: TRBV28; J: TRBJ2-7; size: NA; DNA: TGTGCCAGCATCAGTAGTTCCTACGAGCAGTACTTC; CDR3: CASISSSYEQYF